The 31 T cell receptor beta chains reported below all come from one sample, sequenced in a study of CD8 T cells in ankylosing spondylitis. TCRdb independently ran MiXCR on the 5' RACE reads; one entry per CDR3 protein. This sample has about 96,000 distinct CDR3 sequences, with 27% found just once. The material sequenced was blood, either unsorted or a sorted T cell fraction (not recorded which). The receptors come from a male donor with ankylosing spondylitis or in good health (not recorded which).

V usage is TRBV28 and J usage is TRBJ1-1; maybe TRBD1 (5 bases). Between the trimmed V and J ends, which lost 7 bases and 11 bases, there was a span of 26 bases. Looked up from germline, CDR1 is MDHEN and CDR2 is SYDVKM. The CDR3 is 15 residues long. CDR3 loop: CASKWQGRIGTWAFF. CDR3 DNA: TGTGCCAGCAAGTGGCAGGGAAGGATCGGTACATGGGCTTTCTTT.

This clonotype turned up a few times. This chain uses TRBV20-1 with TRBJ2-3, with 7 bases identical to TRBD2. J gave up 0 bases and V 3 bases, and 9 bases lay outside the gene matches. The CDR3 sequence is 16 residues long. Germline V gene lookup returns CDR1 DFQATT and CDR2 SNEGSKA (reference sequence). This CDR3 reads CSASSSSGTSTDTQYF. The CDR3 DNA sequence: TGCAGTGCTAGTTCCTCTAGCGGCACTAGCACAGATACGCAGTATTTT.

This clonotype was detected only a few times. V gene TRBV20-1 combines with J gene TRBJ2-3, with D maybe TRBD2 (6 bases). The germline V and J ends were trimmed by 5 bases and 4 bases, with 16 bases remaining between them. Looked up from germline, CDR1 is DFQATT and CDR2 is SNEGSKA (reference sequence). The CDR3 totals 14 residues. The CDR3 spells CSARDFLAADTQYF. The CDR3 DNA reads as TGCAGTGCTCGGGACTTCCTAGCTGCAGATACGCAGTATTTT.

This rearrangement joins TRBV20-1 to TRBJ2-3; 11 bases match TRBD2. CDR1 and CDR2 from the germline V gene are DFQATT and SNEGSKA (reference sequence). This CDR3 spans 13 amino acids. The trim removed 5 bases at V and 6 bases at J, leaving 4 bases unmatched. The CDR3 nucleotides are TGCAGTGCTGGACTAGCGGGTGCTGATACGCAGTATTTT. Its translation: CSAGLAGADTQYF.

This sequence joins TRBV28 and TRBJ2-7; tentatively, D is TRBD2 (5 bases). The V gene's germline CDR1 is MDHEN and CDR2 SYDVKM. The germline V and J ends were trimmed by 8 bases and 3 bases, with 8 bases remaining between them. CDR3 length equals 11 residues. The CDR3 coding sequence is TGTGCCAGCGCCGGGGACTACGAGCAGTACTTC. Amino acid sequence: CASAGDYEQYF. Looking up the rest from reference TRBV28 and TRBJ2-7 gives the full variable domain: DVKVTQSSRYLVKRTGEKVFLECVQDMDHENMFWYRQDPGLGLRLIYFSYDVKMKEKGDIPEGYSVSREKKERFSLILESASTNQTSMYLCASAGDYEQYFGPGTRLTVT.

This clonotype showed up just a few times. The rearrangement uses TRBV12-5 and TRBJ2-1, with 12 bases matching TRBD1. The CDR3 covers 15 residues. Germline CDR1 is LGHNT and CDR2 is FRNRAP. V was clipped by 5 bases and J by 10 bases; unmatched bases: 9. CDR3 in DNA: TGTGCTAGTGGTCAGAACACCGGGACAGGGGGCGAGCAGTTCTTC. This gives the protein CASGQNTGTGGEQFF.

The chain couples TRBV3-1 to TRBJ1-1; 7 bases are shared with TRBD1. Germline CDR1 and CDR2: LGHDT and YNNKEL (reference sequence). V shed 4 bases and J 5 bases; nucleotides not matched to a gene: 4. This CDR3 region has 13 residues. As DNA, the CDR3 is TGTGCCAGCAGCCTTTACAGGGGAACTGAAGCTTTCTTT. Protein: CASSLYRGTEAFF.

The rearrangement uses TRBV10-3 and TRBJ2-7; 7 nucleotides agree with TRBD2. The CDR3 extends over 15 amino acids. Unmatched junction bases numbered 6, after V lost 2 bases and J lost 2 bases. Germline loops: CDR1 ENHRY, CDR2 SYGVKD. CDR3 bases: TGTGCCATCAGTGAGGGGCAGCGGGGTACCTACGAGCAGTACTTC. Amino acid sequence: CAISEGQRGTYEQYF.

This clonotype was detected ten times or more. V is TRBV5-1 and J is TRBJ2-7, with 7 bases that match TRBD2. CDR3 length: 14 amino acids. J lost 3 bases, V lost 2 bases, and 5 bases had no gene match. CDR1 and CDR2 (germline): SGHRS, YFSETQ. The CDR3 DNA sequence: TGCGCCAGCAGCTTTAGCGGGTCGAGCTACGAGCAGTACTTC. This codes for CASSFSGSSYEQYF.

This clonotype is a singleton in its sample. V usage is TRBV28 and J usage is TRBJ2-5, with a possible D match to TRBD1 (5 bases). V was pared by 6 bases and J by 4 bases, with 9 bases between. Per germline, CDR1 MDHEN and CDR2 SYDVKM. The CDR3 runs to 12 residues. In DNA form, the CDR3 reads TGTGCCAGCAGCCAGGGTACAGAGACCCAGTACTTC. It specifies CASSQGTETQYF.

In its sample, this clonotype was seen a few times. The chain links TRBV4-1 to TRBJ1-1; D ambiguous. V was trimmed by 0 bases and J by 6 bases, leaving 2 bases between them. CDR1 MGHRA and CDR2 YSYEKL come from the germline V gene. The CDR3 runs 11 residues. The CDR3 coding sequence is TGCGCCAGCAGCCAAGAGTCTGAAGCTTTCTTT. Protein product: CASSQESEAFF.

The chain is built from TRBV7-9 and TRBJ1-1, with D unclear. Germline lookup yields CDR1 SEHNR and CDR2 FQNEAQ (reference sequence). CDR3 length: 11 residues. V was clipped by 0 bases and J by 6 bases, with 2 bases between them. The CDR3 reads CASSLASEAFF. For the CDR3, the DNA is TGTGCCAGCAGCTTAGCGTCTGAAGCTTTCTTT.

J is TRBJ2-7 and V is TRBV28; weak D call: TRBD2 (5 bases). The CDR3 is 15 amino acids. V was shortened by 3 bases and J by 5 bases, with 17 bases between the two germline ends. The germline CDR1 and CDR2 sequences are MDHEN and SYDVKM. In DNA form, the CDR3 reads TGTGCCAGCAGTTTCCCCCTCGCACGAGGGAACGAGCAGTACTTC. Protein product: CASSFPLARGNEQYF.

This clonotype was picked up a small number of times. The DNA for the CDR3 is TGTGCCAGCAGCTCTAGGGGAAGCTCCTACAATGAGCAGTTCTTC. This sequence encodes CASSSRGSSYNEQFF. This chain uses TRBV7-9 with TRBJ2-1; possible D gene TRBD1, 5 bases. Germline assignment: CDR1 SEHNR and CDR2 FQNEAQ (reference sequence). Trimming removed 4 bases from V and 0 bases from J, with 10 bases in between. CDR3 length equals 15 residues.

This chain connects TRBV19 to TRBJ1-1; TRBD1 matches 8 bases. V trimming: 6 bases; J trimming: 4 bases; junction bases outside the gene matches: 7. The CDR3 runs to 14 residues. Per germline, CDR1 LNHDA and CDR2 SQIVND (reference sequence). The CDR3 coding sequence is TGTGCCAGTAGGGGGACAGGCCTAGGCACTGAAGCTTTCTTT. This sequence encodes CASRGTGLGTEAFF.

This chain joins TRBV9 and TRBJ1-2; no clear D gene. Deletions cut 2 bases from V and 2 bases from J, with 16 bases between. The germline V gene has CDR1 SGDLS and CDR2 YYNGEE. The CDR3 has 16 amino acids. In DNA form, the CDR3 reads TGTGCCAGCAGCGTTCTAGGCGTCAGCCAAAACTATGGCTACACCTTC. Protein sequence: CASSVLGVSQNYGYTF.

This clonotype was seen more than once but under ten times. The DNA of the CDR3 is TGCGCCAGCAGCTTGGGCCTACAGGATGGCTACACCTTC. Its protein is CASSLGLQDGYTF. The rearrangement uses TRBV5-1 and TRBJ1-2; tentative D call: TRBD1 (5 bases). This CDR3 region has 13 residues. Germline V lookup: CDR1 SGHRS, CDR2 YFSETQ. Trimming removed 0 bases from V and 6 bases from J, with 9 bases in between.

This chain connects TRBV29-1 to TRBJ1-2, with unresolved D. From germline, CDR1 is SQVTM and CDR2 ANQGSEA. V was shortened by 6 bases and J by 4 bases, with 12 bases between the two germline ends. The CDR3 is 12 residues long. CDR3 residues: CSVDGLGYGYTF. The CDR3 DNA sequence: TGCAGCGTGGACGGACTTGGCTATGGCTACACCTTC.

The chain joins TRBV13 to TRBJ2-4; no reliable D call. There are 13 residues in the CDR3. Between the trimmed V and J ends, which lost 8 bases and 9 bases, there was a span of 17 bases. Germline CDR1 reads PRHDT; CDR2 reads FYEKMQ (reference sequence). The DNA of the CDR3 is TGTGCCAGCGGCCCAGTTGGCGAGAGCATTCAGTACTTC. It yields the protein CASGPVGESIQYF.

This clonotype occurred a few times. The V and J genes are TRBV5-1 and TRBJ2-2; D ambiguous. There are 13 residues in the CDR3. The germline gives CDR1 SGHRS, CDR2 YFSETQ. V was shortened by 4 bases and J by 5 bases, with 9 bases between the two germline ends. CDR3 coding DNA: TGCGCCAGCAGCGTGGGGATAACCGGGGAGCTGTTTTTT. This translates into CASSVGITGELFF.

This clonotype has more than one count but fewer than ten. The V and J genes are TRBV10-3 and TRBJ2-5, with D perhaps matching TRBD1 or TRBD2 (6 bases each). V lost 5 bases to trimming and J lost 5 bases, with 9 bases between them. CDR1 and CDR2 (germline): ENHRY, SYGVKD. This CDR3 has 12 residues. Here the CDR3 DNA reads TGTGCCATCAGTCAGGGGAGGGAGACCCAGTACTTC. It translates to CAISQGRETQYF.

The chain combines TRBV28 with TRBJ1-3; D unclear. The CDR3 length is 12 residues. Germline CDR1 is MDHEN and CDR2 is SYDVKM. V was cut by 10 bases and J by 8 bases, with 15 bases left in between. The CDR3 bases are TGTGCCACCATCTCGGCGGGTGACACCATATATTTT. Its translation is CATISAGDTIYF.

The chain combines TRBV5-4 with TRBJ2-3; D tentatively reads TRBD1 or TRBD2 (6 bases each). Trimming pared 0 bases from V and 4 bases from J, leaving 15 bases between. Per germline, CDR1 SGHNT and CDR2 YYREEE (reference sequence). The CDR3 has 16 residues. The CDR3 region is CASSLVGGRIADTQYF. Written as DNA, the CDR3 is TGTGCCAGCAGCTTGGTTGGGGGGCGCATCGCAGATACGCAGTATTTT.

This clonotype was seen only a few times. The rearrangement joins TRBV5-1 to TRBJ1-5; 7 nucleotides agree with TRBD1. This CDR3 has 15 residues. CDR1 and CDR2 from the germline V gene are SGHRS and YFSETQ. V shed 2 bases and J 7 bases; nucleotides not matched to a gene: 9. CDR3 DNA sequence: TGCGCCAGCAGCTTTTCGGCAGGGGGAGAGCAGCCCCAGCATTTT. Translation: CASSFSAGGEQPQHF.

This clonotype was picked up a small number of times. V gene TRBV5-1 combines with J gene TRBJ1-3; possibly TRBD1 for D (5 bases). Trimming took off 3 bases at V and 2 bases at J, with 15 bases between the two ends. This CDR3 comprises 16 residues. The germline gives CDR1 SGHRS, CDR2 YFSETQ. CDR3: CASSWGDRDAGNTIYF. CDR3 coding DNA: TGCGCCAGCAGCTGGGGGGACCGGGACGCTGGAAACACCATATATTTT.

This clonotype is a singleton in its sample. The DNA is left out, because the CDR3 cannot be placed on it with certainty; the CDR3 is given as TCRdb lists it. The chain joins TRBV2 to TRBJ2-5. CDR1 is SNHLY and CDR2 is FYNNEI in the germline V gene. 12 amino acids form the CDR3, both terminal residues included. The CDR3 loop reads CASSTSEETQYF.

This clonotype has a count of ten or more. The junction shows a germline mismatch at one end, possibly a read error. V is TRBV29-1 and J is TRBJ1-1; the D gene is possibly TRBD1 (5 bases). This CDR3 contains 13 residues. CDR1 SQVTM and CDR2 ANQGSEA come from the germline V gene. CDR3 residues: CSVKGPGNAEAFF. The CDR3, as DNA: TGCAGCGTTAAGGGTCCAGGGAACGCTGAAGCTTTCTTT.

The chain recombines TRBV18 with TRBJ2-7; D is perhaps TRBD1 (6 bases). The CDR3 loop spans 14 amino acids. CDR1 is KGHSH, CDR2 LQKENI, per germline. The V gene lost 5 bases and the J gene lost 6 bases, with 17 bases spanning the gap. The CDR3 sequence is CASSIQGLGGEQYF. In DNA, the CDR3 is TGTGCCAGCTCAATACAGGGCTTAGGCGGCGAGCAGTACTTC.

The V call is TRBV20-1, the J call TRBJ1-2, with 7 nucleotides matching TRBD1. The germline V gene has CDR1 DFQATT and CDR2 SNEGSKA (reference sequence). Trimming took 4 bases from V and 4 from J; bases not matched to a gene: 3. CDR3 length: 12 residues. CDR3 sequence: CSATGQLYGYTF. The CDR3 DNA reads TGCAGTGCTACGGGACAGCTCTATGGCTACACCTTC.

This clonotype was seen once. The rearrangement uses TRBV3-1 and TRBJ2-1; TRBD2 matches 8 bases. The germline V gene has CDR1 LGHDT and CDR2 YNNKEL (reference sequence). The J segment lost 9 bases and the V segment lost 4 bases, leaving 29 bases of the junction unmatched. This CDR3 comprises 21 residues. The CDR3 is CASSLEGTGQALSGRLGEQFF. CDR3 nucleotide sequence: TGTGCCAGCAGCCTAGAGGGAACAGGGCAAGCCCTAAGCGGGAGATTGGGTGAGCAGTTCTTC.

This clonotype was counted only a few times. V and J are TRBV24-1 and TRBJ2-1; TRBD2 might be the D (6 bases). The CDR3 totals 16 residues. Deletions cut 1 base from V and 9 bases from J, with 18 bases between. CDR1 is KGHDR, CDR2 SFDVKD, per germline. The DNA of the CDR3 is TGTGCCACCAGTGATTTACCCGGAGTTGAGGGAGGTGAGCAGTTCTTC. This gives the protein CATSDLPGVEGGEQFF.